The clone carrying this TCR beta chain was counted ten times or more. Its antigen is not known. This entry comes from a study of molecular identifiers for immune sequencing clone quantification. Study results and caveats: Clones that exceeded 20 RNA copies held over 98% of effector molecules, yet under 1% in naive cells.

MiXCR, applied by TCRdb to the PCR reads, yields one record per CDR3 protein. The sample yields tens of thousands of distinct CDR3 sequences, around 18% seen once. A CD8+CD4-CCR7+CD45RA+ phenotype served as the sorting definition for naive CD8 T cells. Per the germline V gene, CDR1 is MNHEY and CDR2 is SVGAGI. V was pared by 0 bases and J by 0 bases, with 11 bases between. CDR3 size: 16 residues. The gene calls are TRBV6-5 and TRBJ1-1; D unresolved. The source material was naive CD8+ T cells from blood, with Jurkat cell RNA spiked in. Described subset: FACS-sorted CD8+CD4-CCR7+CD45RA+ naive T cells. The TCR sequence derives from a human donor in good health. Some libraries in this study had Jurkat cell RNA spiked in. Written as DNA, the CDR3 is TGTGCCAGCAGTTACTCGAGCTTTACGGTGAACACTGAAGCTTTCTTT. This sequence encodes CASSYSSFTVNTEAFF.